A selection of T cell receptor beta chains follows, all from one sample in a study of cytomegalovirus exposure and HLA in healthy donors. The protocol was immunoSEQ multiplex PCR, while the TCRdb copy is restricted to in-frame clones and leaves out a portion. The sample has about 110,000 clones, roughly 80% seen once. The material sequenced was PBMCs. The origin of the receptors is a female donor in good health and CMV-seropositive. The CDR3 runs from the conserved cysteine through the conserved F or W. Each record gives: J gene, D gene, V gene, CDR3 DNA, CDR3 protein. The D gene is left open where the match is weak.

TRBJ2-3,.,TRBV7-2,TGTGCCAGCAGCCCCCTCGTAGCTCAAACAGATACGCAGTATTTT,CASSPLVAQTDTQYF
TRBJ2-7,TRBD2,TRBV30,TGTGCCTGCCCTAGGCGGGGGGTGGGGAACGAGCAGTACTTC,CACPRRGVGNEQYF
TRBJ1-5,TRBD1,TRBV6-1,TGTGCCAGCAGACGGAGTGGACAGGGCAATCAGCCCCAGCATTTT,CASRRSGQGNQPQHF
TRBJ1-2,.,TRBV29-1,TGCAGCGTTCAGACCGGGGTCTATGGCTACACTTTC,CSVQTGVYGYTF
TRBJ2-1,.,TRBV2,TGTGCCAGGACTCGGCTTAAACAGGAAAACTCCTACAATGAGCAGTTCTTC,CARTRLKQENSYNEQFF
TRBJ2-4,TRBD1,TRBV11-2,TGTGCCAGCAGCCCCGGGACAGGGATATTTAACATTCAGTACTTC,CASSPGTGIFNIQYF
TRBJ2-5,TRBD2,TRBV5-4,TGTGCCAGCAGCCGACTAGGGGGACTAGAAGAGACCCAGTACTTC,CASSRLGGLEETQYF
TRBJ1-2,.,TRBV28,TGTGCCAGCAGTTTACAGGGAAACTATGGCTACACCTTC,CASSLQGNYGYTF
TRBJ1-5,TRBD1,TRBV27,TGTGCCAGCAGCCCCGACAGGGGAAGCAATCAGCCCCAGCATTTT,CASSPDRGSNQPQHF
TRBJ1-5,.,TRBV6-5,TGTGCCAGCAGTCCACAGGGAAACGGACAGCCCCAGCATTTT,CASSPQGNGQPQHF
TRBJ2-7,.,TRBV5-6,TGTGCCAGCAGCGGAAGGGAACGACTAAATTTTATTACCTACGAGCAGTACTTC,CASSGRERLNFITYEQYF
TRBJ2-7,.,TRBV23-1,TGCGCCAGCAGCTGCTTCAGGGGTCACTACGAGCAGTACTTC,CASSCFRGHYEQYF
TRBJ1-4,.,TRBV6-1,TGTGCCAGCGGGGAGCTACTTAATGAAAAACTGTTTTTT,CASGELLNEKLFF
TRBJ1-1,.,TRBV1,TGCACCAGCCCGGGCCGGGACACGGATGCGGAAGCTTTCTTT,CTSPGRDTDAEAFF
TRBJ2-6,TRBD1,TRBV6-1,TGTGCCAGCAGTGCGGGACAGGGGGCCTCTGGGGCCAACGTCCTGACTTTC,CASSAGQGASGANVLTF